This TCR beta chain was obtained from a study of shared clonotypes between healthy human individuals. Turning to the study itself: CD4 naive and CD4 memory each took three plates per donor, while CD8 naive took two and CD8 memory one.

The V end lost 4 bases, the J end lost 1 base, and 11 bases lay between the germline ends. The CDR3 sequence is 15 residues long. Germline-derived CDR1 and CDR2 are LNHDA and SQIVND (reference sequence). Only in-frame clones appear in the TCRdb table, and some are missing; sequencing was by immunoSEQ multiplex PCR. This table has about 1 million clones, roughly 74% appearing once. The sequencing sample was made of memory CD4+ T cells from PBMCs. Subset reported: CD45RA-negative fraction. The receptor comes from a man between 18 and 29 years old in good health. Some clones in this sample may be carry-over from other donors' samples. The chain links TRBV19 to TRBJ1-3; D may be TRBD1 (6 bases). CDR3 protein: CASSNTGSSGNTIYF. CDR3 nucleotide sequence: TGTGCCAGTAGTAATACAGGGTCTTCTGGAAACACCATATATTTT.